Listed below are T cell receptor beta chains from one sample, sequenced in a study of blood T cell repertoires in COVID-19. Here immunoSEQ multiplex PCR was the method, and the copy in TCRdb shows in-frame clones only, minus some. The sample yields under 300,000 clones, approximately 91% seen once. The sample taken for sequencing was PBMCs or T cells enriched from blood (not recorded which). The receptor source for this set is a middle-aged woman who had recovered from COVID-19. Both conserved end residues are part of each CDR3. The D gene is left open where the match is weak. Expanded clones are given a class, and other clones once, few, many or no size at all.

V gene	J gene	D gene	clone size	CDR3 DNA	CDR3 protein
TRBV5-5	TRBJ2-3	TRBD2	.	TGTGCCAGCAGCCCGGGACTAGCGGGAGGAGGGGCTGCAGATACGCAGTATTTT	CASSPGLAGGGAADTQYF
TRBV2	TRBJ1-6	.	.	TGTGCCAGCAGACGACCGGTGCCGGGGGGCTCCTATAATTCACCCCTCCACTTT	CASRRPVPGGSYNSPLHF
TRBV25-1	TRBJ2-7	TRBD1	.	TGTGCCAGCAGTGAATCCGGGACAGGTCCCTCCTACGAGCAGTACTTC	CASSESGTGPSYEQYF
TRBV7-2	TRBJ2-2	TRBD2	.	TGTGCCAGCAGCGAAACTAGCGGGGGGGTCGCCGGGGAGCTGTTTTTT	CASSETSGGVAGELFF
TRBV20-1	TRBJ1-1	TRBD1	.	TGCAGTGCTAGTCCCCGGACAGGGTGGATTGAAGCTTTCTTT	CSASPRTGWIEAFF
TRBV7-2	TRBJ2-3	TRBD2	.	TGTGCCAGCAGCGTGCCCGGACTAGCCGGCGGGGGTTCGCAGTATTTT	CASSVPGLAGGGSQYF
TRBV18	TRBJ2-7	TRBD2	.	TGTGCCAGCTCACCTGCGGGACTAGGCACCCACGAGCAGTACTTC	CASSPAGLGTHEQYF
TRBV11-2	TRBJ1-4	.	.	TGTGCCAGCAGCCTCCTCCCGCGTGGGGGGAGGAATGAAAAACTGTTTTTT	CASSLLPRGGRNEKLFF
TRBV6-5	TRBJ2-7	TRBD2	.	TGTGCCAGCAACCGAGCGGGAGCACGGCTCAACGAGCAGTACTTC	CASNRAGARLNEQYF
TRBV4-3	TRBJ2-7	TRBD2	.	TGCGCCAGCAGCCAAGATCTTTTGCGGGAGGGCCTTCTCGAGCAGTACTTC	CASSQDLLREGLLEQYF
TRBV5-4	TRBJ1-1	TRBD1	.	TGTGCCAGCAGCTCACCCGGGACAGCTAACACTGAAGCTTTCTTT	CASSSPGTANTEAFF
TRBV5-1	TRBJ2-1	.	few	TGCGCCAGCAGATTGGGAGAGTCCTACAATGAGCAGTTCTTC	CASRLGESYNEQFF
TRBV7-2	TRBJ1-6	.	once	TGTGCCAGCAGCTTAGAAGTACAGGGCCAATCACCCCTCCACTTT	CASSLEVQGQSPLHF
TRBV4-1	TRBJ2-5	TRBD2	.	TGCGCCAGCAGCCAAGATATAGCGGGGGGACAGACCCAGTACTTC	CASSQDIAGGQTQYF
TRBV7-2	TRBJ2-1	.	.	TGTGCCAGCAGCGGACTTTCGACTCGGTCTTTTAATGAGCAGTTCTTC	CASSGLSTRSFNEQFF
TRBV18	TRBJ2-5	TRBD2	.	TGTGCCAGCTCAGGGAGCGGGGATCGTCACCAAGAGACCCAGTACTTC	CASSGSGDRHQETQYF
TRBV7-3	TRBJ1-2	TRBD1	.	TGTGCCAGCAGCGAGGGACAGGGGAAAGACGGCTACACCTTC	CASSEGQGKDGYTF
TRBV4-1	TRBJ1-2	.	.	TGCGCCAGCAGCCAAGGTGACTCCCGGCGGTCCTATGGCTACACCTTC	CASSQGDSRRSYGYTF
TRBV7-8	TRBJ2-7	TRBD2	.	TGTGCCAGCACTATCGGGGCGGGAGCGGGAAACGAGCAGTACTTC	CASTIGAGAGNEQYF
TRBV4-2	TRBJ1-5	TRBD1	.	TGTGCCAGCAGCCAAGCGGACAGGGGGAATAGCAATCAGCCCCAGCATTTT	CASSQADRGNSNQPQHF
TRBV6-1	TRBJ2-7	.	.	TGTGCCAGCAGTGAAATAACAGCCCTCTCCTACGAGCAGTACTTC	CASSEITALSYEQYF
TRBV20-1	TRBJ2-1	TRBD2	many	TGCAGTGCTAGTACCGGCGGGAGCTCCTACAATGAGCAGTTCTTC	CSASTGGSSYNEQFF
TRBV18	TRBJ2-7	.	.	TGTGCCAGCTCACAGGGGTCGGTGAGAGAGCAGTACTTC	CASSQGSVREQYF
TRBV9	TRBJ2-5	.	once	TGTGCCAGCAGCGGCAGGGGAAGAGTAGAGACCCAGTACTTC	CASSGRGRVETQYF
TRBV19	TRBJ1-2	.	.	TGTGCCAGTAACTCTGCAGGGGAGAGCTATGGCTACACCTTC	CASNSAGESYGYTF
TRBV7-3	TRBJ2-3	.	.	TGTGCCAGCAGCTTCAGTGCAGGGGACACAGATACGCAGTATTTT	CASSFSAGDTDTQYF
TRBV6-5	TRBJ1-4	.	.	TGTGCCAGCAGAAAGGGGCAGGAAAATGAAAAACTGTTTTTT	CASRKGQENEKLFF
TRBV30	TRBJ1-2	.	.	TGTGCCTGGAGTCGGACCTGGGAGGGAGGCTACACCTTC	CAWSRTWEGGYTF
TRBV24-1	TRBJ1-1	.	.	TGTGCCACCAGTAAACAGATGATGAACACTGAAGCTTTCTTT	CATSKQMMNTEAFF
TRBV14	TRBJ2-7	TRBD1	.	TGTGCCAGCAGCCGAGCGTCCGGGACAGGGTTAGTCGAGCAGTACTTC	CASSRASGTGLVEQYF
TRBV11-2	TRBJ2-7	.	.	TGTGCCAGCAGCTTAGTCTTTTTAGGCGGTGCCTACGAGCAGTACTTC	CASSLVFLGGAYEQYF
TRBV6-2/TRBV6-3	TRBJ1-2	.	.	TGTGCCAGCAGCGCGGTAGGCTATGGCTACACCTTC	CASSAVGYGYTF
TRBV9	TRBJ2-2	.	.	TGTGCCAGCAGCTTTACAGACAAGGCCGGGGAGCTGTTTTTT	CASSFTDKAGELFF
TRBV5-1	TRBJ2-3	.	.	TGCGCCAGCAGCTCACAGGGTTGGACAGATACGCAGTATTTT	CASSSQGWTDTQYF
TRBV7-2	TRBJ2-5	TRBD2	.	TGTGCCAGCACCCCAAGCGGGAGGGCCGGGGAGACCCAGTACTTC	CASTPSGRAGETQYF
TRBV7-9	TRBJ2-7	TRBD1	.	TGTGCCAGCAGCTTAGCGGGAACAGGGGTGGGCGAGCAGTACTTC	CASSLAGTGVGEQYF
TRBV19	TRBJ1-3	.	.	TGTGCCAGTAATCGGGGGGCTTCTGGAAACACCATATATTTT	CASNRGASGNTIYF
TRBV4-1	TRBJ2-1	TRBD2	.	TGCGCCAGCAGCCAAGCGGCGGGGGGCAGCTACAATGAGCAGTTCTTC	CASSQAAGGSYNEQFF
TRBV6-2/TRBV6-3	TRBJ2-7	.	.	TGTGCCAGCAGTACTCCTGCCTACGAGCAGTACTTC	CASSTPAYEQYF
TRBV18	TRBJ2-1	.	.	TGTGCCAGCTCGCGAAATCTCGGGACAAGCTACAATGAGCAGTTCTTC	CASSRNLGTSYNEQFF
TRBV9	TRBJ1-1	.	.	TGTGCCAGCAGCGGCGATCTCACTGAAGCTTTCTTT	CASSGDLTEAFF
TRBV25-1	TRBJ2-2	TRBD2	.	TGTGCCAGCAGTGAAAAGCGGGAGGTGCTTCCCGGGGAGCTGTTTTTT	CASSEKREVLPGELFF
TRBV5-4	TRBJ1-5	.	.	TGTGCCAGCAGCTTATTCGGGAATAGCAATCAGCCCCAGCATTTT	CASSLFGNSNQPQHF
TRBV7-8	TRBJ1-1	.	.	TGTGCCAGCAGCGCCCTAGTGGCAGGGGATTCCACTGAAGCTTTCTTT	CASSALVAGDSTEAFF
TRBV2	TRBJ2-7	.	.	TGTGCCAGCAGTGCCGGGGCCTACGAGCAGTACTTC	CASSAGAYEQYF
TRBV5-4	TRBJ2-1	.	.	TGTGCCAGCAGCTTGACCCAGGGCGGGAACAATGAGCAGTTCTTC	CASSLTQGGNNEQFF
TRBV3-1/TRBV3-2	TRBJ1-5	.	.	TGTGCCAGCAGCCAAGATCTCGGGGGGATCGGGCCCCAGCATTTT	CASSQDLGGIGPQHF
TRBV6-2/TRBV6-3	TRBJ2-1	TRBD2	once	TGTGCCAGCAGTTCAGGACTAGCTCCCTTGGAGCAGTTCTTC	CASSSGLAPLEQFF
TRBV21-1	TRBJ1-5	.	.	TGTGCCAGCAGCAATCTATCGGGCAGGGGGCGCCAGGGCAATCAGCCCCAGCATTTT	CASSNLSGRGRQGNQPQHF
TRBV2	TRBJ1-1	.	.	TGTGCCAGCAGCCCCTACCGGTTTGATCGAGCTTTCTTT	CASSPYRFDRAFF
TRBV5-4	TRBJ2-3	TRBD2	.	TGTGCCAGCAGACGCGCGGGGGGAGTAATCACAGATACGCAGTATTTT	CASRRAGGVITDTQYF
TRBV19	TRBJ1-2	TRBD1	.	TGTGCCAGTAGTAGGGGACAGGGAGCAGACTATGGCTACACCTTC	CASSRGQGADYGYTF
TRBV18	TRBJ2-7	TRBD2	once	TGTGCCAGCTCACCACTTAGTAGCGGGAGAATCAACGAGCAGTACTTC	CASSPLSSGRINEQYF